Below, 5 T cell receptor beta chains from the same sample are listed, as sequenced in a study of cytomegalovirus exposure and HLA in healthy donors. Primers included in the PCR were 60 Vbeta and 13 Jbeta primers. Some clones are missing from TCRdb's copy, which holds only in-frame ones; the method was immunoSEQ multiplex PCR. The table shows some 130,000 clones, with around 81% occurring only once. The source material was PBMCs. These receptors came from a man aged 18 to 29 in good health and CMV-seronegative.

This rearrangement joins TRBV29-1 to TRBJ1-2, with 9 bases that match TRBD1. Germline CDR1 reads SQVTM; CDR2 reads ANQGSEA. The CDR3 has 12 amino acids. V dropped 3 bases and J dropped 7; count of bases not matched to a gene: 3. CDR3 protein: CSVDGTGTGYTF. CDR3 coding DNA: TGCAGCGTTGACGGGACAGGGACTGGCTACACCTTC.

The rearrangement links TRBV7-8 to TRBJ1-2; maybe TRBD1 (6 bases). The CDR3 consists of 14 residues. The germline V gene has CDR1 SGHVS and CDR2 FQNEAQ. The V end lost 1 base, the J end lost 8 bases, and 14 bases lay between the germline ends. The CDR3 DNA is TGTGCCAGCAGCTTAGATGCGGTGGGGGCGGGCTACACCTTC. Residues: CASSLDAVGAGYTF.

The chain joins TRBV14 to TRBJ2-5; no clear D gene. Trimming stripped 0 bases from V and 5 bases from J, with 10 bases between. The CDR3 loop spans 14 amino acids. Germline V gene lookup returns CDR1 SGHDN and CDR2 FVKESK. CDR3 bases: TGTGCCAGCAGCCAAGATATTAGTTGGGAGACCCAGTACTTC. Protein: CASSQDISWETQYF.

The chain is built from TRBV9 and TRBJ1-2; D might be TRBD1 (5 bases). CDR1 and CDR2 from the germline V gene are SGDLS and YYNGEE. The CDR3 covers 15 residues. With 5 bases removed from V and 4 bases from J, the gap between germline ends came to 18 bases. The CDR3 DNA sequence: TGTGCCAGCAGTCAAAACGGCCAGGGCCTCTATGGCTACACCTTC. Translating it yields CASSQNGQGLYGYTF.

The CDR3: CASSQGRQGPSGEQYF. The CDR3 coding sequence is TGCGCCAGCAGCCAAGGCAGACAGGGGCCAAGTGGCGAGCAGTACTTC. This rearrangement joins TRBV4-3 to TRBJ2-5, with 8 bases fitting TRBD1. The end of the DNA fits TRBJ2-7 better, so the J call may be wrong. The CDR3 is made up of 16 amino acids. Germline V gene lookup returns CDR1 LGHNA and CDR2 YSLEER.